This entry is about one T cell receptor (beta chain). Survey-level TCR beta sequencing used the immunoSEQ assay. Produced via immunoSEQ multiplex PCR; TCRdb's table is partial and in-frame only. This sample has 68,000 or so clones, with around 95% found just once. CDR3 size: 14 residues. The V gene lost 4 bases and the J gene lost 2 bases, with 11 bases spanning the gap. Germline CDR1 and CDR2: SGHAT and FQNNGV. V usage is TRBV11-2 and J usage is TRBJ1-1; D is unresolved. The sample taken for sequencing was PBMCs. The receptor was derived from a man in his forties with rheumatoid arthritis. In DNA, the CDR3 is TGTGCCAGCAGCTGGTCGGGTTTCAACACTGAAGCTTTCTTT. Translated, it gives CASSWSGFNTEAFF.